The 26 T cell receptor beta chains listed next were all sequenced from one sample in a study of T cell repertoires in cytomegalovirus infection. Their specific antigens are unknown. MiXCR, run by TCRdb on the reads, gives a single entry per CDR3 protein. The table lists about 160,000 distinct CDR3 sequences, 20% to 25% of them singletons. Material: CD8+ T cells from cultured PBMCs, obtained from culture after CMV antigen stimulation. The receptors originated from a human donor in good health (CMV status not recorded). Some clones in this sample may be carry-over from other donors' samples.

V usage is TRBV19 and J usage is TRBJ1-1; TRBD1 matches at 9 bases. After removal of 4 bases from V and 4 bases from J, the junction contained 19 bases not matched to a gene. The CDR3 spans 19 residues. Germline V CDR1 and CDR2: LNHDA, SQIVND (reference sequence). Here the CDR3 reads CASSKVASRDREVRTEAFF. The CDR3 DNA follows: TGTGCCAGTAGTAAAGTCGCTTCCCGGGACAGGGAAGTCCGCACTGAAGCTTTCTTT. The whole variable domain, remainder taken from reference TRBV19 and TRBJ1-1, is DGGITQSPKYLFRKEGQNVTLSCEQNLNHDAMYWYRQDPGQGLRLIYYSQIVNDFQKGDIAEGYSVSREKKESFPLTVTSAQKNPTAFYLCASSKVASRDREVRTEAFFGQGTRLTVV.

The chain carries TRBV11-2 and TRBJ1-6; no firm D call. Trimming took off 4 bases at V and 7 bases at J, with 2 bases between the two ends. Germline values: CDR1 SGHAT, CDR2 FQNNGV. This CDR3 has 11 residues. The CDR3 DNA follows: TGTGCCAGCAGCTACAATTCACCCCTCCACTTT. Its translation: CASSYNSPLHF.

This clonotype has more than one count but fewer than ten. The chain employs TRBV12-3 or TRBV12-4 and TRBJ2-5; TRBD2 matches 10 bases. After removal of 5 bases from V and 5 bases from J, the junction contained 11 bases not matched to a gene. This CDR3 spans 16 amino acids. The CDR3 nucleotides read TGTGCCAGCAGTCCATGGACTAGCGGCGAATTGGAGACCCAGTACTTC. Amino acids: CASSPWTSGELETQYF.

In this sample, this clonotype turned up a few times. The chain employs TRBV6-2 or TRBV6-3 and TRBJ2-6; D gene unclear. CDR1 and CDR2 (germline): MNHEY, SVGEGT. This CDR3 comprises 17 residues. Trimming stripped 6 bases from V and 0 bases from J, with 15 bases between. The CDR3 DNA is TGTGCCAGCAGCCTCGTAGGGATTAGCTCTGGGGCCAACGTCCTGACTTTC. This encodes CASSLVGISSGANVLTF.

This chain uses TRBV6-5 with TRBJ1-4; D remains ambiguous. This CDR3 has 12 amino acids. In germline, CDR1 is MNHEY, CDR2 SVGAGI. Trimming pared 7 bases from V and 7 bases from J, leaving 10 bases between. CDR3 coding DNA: TGTGCCAGCACTAGTTTTGGTGAAAAACTGTTTTTT. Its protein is CASTSFGEKLFF.

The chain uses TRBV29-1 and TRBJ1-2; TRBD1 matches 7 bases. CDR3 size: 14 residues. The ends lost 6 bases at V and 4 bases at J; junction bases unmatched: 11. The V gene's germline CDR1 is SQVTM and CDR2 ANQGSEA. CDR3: CSVKSTGTAYGYTF. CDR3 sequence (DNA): TGCAGCGTCAAATCGACCGGGACAGCCTATGGCTACACCTTC.

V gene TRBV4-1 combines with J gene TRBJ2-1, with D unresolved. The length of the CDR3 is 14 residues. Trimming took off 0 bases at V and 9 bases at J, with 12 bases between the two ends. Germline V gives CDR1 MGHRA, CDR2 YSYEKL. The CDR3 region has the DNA TGCGCCAGCAGCCAAGAGGAAGCGTATGTTGAGCAGTTCTTC. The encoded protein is CASSQEEAYVEQFF.

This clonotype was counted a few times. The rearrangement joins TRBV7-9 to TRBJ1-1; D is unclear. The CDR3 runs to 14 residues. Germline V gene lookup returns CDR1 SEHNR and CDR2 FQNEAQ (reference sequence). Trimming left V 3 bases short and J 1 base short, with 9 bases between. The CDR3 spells CASSLVGANTEAFF. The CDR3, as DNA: TGTGCCAGCAGCTTGGTGGGCGCGAACACTGAAGCTTTCTTT.

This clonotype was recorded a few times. The DNA for the CDR3 is TGCGCCAGCAGCCACAGGTTGGGGGCGCGTAATGGGGCCAACGTCCTGACTTTC. Translated: CASSHRLGARNGANVLTF. The rearrangement uses TRBV4-1 and TRBJ2-6, with D possibly TRBD1 on 6 matching bases. V was shortened by 3 bases and J by 3 bases, with 18 bases between the two germline ends. Germline CDR1 MGHRA, CDR2 YSYEKL. The length of the CDR3 is 18 residues.

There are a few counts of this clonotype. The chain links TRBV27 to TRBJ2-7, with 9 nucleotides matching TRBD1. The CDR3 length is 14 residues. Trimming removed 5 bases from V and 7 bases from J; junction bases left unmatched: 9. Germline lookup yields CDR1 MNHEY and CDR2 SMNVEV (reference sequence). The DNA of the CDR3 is TGTGCCAGCAGTGCAACAGGGGGCCTCCGGGAGCAGTACTTC. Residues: CASSATGGLREQYF.

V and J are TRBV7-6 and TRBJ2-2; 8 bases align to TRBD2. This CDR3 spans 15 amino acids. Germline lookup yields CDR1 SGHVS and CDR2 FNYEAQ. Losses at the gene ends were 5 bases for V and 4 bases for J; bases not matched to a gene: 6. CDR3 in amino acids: CASSPRGEATGELFF. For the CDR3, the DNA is TGTGCCAGCAGCCCGCGGGGGGAGGCCACCGGGGAGCTGTTTTTT. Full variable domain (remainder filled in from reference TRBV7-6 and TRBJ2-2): GAGVSQSPRYKVTKRGQDVALRCDPISGHVSLYWYRQALGQGPEFLTYFNYEAQQDKSGLPNDRFSAERPEGSISTLTIQRTEQRDSAMYRCASSPRGEATGELFFGEGSRLTVL.

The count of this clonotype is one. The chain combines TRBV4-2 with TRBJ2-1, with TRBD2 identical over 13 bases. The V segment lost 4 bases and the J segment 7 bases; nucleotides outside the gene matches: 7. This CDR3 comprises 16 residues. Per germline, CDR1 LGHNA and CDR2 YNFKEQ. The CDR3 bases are TGTGCCAGCAGCCTTGAACTAGCGGGGGGGCAGAATGAGCAGTTCTTC. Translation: CASSLELAGGQNEQFF.

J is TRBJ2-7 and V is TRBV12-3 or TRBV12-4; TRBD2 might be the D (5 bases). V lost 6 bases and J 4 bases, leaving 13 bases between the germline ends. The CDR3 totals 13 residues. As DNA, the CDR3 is TGTGCCAGCAGCCCCCTGGACTTTTACGAGCAGTACTTC. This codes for CASSPLDFYEQYF.

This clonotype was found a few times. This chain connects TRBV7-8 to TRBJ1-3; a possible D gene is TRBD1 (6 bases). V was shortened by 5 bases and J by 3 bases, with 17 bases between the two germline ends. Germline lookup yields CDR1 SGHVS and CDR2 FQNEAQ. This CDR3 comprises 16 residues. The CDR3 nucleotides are TGTGCCAGCAGCGAGGACAGCAGGGGTAATGGAAACACCATATATTTT. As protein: CASSEDSRGNGNTIYF.

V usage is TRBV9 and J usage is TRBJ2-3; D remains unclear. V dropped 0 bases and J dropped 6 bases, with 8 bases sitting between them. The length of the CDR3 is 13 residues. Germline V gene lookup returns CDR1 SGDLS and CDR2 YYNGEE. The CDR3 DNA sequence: TGTGCCAGCAGCGTAGCCGCCAGGGATACGCAGTATTTT. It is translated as CASSVAARDTQYF.

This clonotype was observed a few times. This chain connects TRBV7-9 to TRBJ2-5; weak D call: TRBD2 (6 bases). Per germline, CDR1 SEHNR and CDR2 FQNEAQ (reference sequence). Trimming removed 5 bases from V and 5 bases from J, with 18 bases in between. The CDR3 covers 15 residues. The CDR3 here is CASSLVGERAETQYF. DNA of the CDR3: TGTGCCAGCAGCCTCGTTGGGGAGCGGGCTGAGACCCAGTACTTC.

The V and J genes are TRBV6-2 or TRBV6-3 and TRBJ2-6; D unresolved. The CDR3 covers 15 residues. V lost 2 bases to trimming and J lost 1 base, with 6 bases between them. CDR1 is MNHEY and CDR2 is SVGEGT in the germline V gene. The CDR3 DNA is TGTGCCAGCAGTTACCGAAAATCTGGGGCCAACGTCCTGACTTTC. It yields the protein CASSYRKSGANVLTF.

CDR3 DNA sequence: TGTGCCAGCAGTTCCTCGAGGACAGGGCTCCACGAGCAGTACTTC. Translation gives CASSSSRTGLHEQYF. The gene calls are TRBV12-3 or TRBV12-4 and TRBJ2-7; 8 nucleotides match TRBD1. Germline trimming cut 4 bases from V and 5 bases from J; bases unmatched to any gene: 10. There are 15 residues in the CDR3.

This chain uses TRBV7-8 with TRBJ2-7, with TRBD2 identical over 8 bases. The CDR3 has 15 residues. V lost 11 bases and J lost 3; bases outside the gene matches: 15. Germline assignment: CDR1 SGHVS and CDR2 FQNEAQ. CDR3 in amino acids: CAAAERGGTSYEQYF. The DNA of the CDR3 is TGTGCCGCAGCAGAAAGGGGAGGGACTAGCTACGAGCAGTACTTC. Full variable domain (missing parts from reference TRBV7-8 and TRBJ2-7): GAGVSQSPRYKVAKRGQDVALRCDPISGHVSLFWYQQALGQGPEFLTYFQNEAQLDKSGLPSDRFFAERPEGSVSTLKIQRTQQEDSAVYLCAAAERGGTSYEQYFGPGTRLTVT.

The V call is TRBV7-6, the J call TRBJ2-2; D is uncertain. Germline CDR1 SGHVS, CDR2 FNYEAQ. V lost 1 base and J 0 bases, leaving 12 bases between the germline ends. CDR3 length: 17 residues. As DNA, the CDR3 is TGTGCCAGCAGCTTAGTGGTGGGCACGACGAACACCGGGGAGCTGTTTTTT. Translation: CASSLVVGTTNTGELFF.

Here the CDR3 reads CASSAIGQREQFF. CDR3 coding DNA: TGTGCCAGCAGCGCGATTGGTCAGCGCGAGCAGTTCTTC. This chain joins TRBV7-8 and TRBJ2-1; D gene unclear. With 5 bases removed from V and 10 bases from J, the gap between germline ends came to 15 bases. CDR3 length: 13 residues. The germline gives CDR1 SGHVS, CDR2 FQNEAQ.

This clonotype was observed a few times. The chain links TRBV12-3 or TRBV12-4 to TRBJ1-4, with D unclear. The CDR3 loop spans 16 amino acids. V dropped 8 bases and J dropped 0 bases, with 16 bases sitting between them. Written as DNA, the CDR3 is TGTGCCAGCTGGAGTACCGCAACTGCAACTAATGAAAAACTGTTTTTT. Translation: CASWSTATATNEKLFF.

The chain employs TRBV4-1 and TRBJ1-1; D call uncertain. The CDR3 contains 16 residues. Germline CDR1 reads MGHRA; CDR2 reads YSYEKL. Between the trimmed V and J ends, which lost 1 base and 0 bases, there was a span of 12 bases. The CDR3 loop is CASSQVPGQLNTEAFF. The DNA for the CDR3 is TGCGCCAGCAGCCAAGTTCCGGGTCAGTTGAACACTGAAGCTTTCTTT.

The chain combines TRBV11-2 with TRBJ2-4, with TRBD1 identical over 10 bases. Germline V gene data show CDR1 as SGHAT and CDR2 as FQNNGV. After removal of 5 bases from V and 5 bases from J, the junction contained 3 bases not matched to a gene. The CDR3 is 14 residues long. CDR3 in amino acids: CASSPGTGENIQYF. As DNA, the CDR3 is TGTGCCAGCAGCCCCGGGACAGGGGAAAACATTCAGTACTTC.

CDR3 sequence reads: CASSEALTGNQPQHF. CDR3 DNA sequence: TGTGCCAGCAGTGAAGCGCTGACAGGGAATCAGCCCCAGCATTTT. The chain employs TRBV6-1 and TRBJ1-5; TRBD1 agrees at 7 bases. Germline loops: CDR1 MNHNS, CDR2 SASEGT. Losses at the gene ends were 0 bases for V and 4 bases for J; bases not matched to a gene: 3. The CDR3 covers 15 residues.

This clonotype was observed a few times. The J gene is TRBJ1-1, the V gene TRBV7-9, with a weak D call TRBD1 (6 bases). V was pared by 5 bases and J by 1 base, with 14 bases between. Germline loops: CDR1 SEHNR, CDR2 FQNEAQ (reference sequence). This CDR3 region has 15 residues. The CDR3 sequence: CASSATGQSNTEAFF. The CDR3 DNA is TGTGCCAGCAGCGCAACGGGACAATCGAACACTGAAGCTTTCTTT.